The present TCR beta chain was sequenced within a study of blood T cell repertoires in COVID-19 (dated by TCRdb to about 2020). The study in broad terms: Samples from collaborators originated in the United States, Italy and Spain and spanned both the acute and convalescent phases of COVID-19. A freely available public database, intended as a resource for researchers studying the immune response to SARS-CoV-2, is where the repertoires were released. The prospective study material was composed of cDNA or gDNA derived from T cells, B-cell-depleted T cells, or PBMCs. The samples were drawn from two sources: the first 160 participants of the ongoing ImmuneRACE study, and 1,254 subjects contributed by 6 global collaborators. The sample metadata nearly always contained a de-identified subject ID, COVID-19 status, age in years and sex. Where available, HLA class I and class II types were obtained from metadata supplied by the sample provider rather than from assay-based typing. The dataset comprised deeply sampled blood TCRbeta repertoires from subjects exposed to, actively infected with, or recovered from COVID-19.

The immunoSEQ Assay, a bias-controlled multiplex PCR, was used to amplify TCRbeta CDR3 regions from genomic DNA. The published analysis was carried out like this. The number of nucleated cells in each sample was estimated by amplification of reference gene primers within the assay. To quantify the absolute abundance of each unique TCRbeta CDR3 rearrangement, sequence reads were collapsed and filtered. For each sample, productive Simpson clonality was calculated as the square root of Simpson's diversity index across productive rearrangements. TCRdb limited this immuneACCESS table to in-frame rearrangements with V and J called. A share of clones is missing; checked studies link under half to unresolved V genes, and the rest is unexplained. The DNA gave D and trimming, while V, J and clone size come from that table. Within this sample are 250,000 to 400,000 clones, with about nine tenths of them counted one time only. Together, the top ten hold about 5.2% of the sample.

Participants in the prospective study were aged 18 to 89 years, lived in 20 to 30 United States geographic areas, and enrolled through a virtual design. In the prospective study, cohorts were assigned on the basis of participant-reported clinical history obtained from a screening survey and a study questionnaire. For ImmuneRACE Cohort 3, a participant was defined as recovered based on two consecutive negative NP/OP PCR tests, clearance by a healthcare professional, or resolution of symptoms. Each participant in the prospective study had whole blood, serum and a nasopharyngeal or oropharyngeal swab collected by mobile phlebotomists. Prospective study participants could optionally give additional blood draws and questionnaires over a roughly two-month period. Before DNA extraction, blood samples from the prospective study were shipped at room temperature or frozen. To note about this clone: Its antigen remains undetermined. Base-call qualities are not available, and no considerably larger clone is one nucleotide away.

Compared with germline, V lacks 5 bases and J lacks 5 bases; bases without a gene match: 5. From a lookup of the germline V gene, CDR1 and CDR2 are SGHNT and YENEEA. From the cysteine up to the phenylalanine, the CDR3 has a length of 14 residues. Only the CDR3 portion is preserved as DNA: 42 bases, with reading frame beginning at the first base. General findings and caveats noted by the study authors: How much clinical and demographic metadata was included differed by source and by participant, and the metadata was provided uncurated.

This clonotype originated in a man aged 60-69 years who had recovered from COVID-19. Sequencing used PBMCs or T cells enriched from blood (not recorded which). The V and J genes are TRBV11-3 and TRBJ1-4, and TRBD1 aligns with 7 junction nucleotides. CDR3 region: CASSPGQRNEKLFF. The DNA reads as follows: TGTGCCAGCAGCCCGGGACAGCGCAATGAAAAACTGTTTTTT.